The entry that follows covers one TCR beta chain sequence. Its target is unknown. This record belongs to a study of T cell repertoires in cytomegalovirus infection. Across the study: CMV epitopes in the study were HLA-C-restricted (recently identified) and HLA-B-restricted (well studied). Indications came from public TCR beta signatures; they pointed to CMV infection and to a matching HLA type.

TCRdb called the reads again in MiXCR, with one record for every CDR3 protein. The sample has around 78,000 distinct CDR3 sequences, 35% to 45% seen once. The V gene lost 0 bases and the J gene lost 1 base, with 3 bases spanning the gap. The CDR3 loop spans 13 amino acids. CDR1 is LNHDA and CDR2 is SQIVND in the germline V gene (reference sequence). Whole-study findings and limits: The cumulative frequency of public TCR beta families identified carriers of CMV plus the relevant HLA.

The chain couples TRBV19 to TRBJ1-1; no clear D. The sample here was CD8+ T cells from cultured PBMCs, taken from culture after CMV antigen stimulation. The source of this sequence is a human donor in good health (CMV status not recorded). Some clones in this sample may be carry-over from other donors' samples. The CDR3 sequence: CASSIDANTEAFF. For the CDR3, the DNA is TGTGCCAGTAGTATAGATGCGAACACTGAAGCTTTCTTT.